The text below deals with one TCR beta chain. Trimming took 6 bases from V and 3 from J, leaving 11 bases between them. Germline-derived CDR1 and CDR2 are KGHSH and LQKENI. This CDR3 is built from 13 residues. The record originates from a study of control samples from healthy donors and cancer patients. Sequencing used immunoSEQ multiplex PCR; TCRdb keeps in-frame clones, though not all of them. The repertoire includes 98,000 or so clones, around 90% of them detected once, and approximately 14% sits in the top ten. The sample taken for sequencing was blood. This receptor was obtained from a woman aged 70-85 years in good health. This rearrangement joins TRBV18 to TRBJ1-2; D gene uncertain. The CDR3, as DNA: TGTGCCAGCTCGCCGACCACGGACTATGGCTACACCTTC. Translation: CASSPTTDYGYTF.